A single sample gave rise to the 32 T cell receptor beta chains below, sequenced in a study of response to subunit inactivated influenza vaccine (dated by TCRdb to the late 2010s). Receptor libraries were prepared by RT-PCR. TCRdb names Illumina HiSeq 2500 as the instrument used. The public reads were quality trimmed at Q25 with fastp and then assembled into clones with MiXCR by TCRdb, keeping productive beta chains. Rows matching on CDR3 protein sequence are summarized as one entry with the most common DNA and genes. Within this sample are about 780,000 distinct CDR3 sequences, with approximately 17% of them counted one time only. The ten largest account for approximately 11% of the sample. The material was PBMCs from blood, obtained 5 to 6 days after vaccination. The source of these receptors is a man aged 45-65 years who received an inactivated influenza vaccine. Donor details come from another sample of the same person, matched by shared clones.

The table lists this clonotype with a few counts. The chain couples TRBV29-1 to TRBJ2-5; D not resolved. Looked up from germline, CDR1 is SQVTM and CDR2 is ANQGSEA. CDR3 length: 12 residues. The germline V and J ends were trimmed by 6 bases and 1 base, with 9 bases remaining between them. This CDR3 is CSVYGSQETQYF. Here the CDR3 DNA reads TGCAGCGTCTACGGTTCCCAAGAGACCCAGTACTTC.

The chain recombines TRBV15 with TRBJ2-7; D gene unclear. The V end was cut by 2 bases, the J end by 7 bases, with 12 bases between. The CDR3 sequence is 13 residues long. The germline V gene has CDR1 LNHNV and CDR2 YYDKDF (reference sequence). The CDR3, as DNA: TGTGCCACCAGCAGACTTATAGACACTGAGCAGTACTTC. Translated: CATSRLIDTEQYF.

This clonotype was seen a handful of times. The chain has TRBV29-1 and TRBJ2-5, with 7 bases matching TRBD2. CDR1 and CDR2 (germline): SQVTM, ANQGSEA. The CDR3 totals 13 residues. V trimming: 5 bases; J trimming: 5 bases; junction bases outside the gene matches: 8. CDR3 sequence reads: CSVRWAGAETQYF. The CDR3 DNA reads as TGCAGCGTTAGATGGGCGGGAGCGGAGACCCAGTACTTC.

The chain has TRBV6-2 or TRBV6-3 and TRBJ2-5; D perhaps matches TRBD2 (7 bases). The germline V gene encodes CDR1 MNHEY and CDR2 SVGEGT. The ends were cut back, 5 bases at V and 4 bases at J, with 11 bases in the middle. This CDR3 has 13 residues. CDR3 DNA: TGTGCCAGCAGTGACGGGGGGCGAGAGACCCAGTACTTC. It codes for CASSDGGRETQYF.

This clonotype was seen a few times. The chain joins TRBV20-1 to TRBJ1-5, with 7 nucleotides matching TRBD1. From germline, CDR1 is DFQATT and CDR2 SNEGSKA (reference sequence). CDR3 length equals 14 residues. V gave up 1 base and J gave up 6 bases; unmatched junction bases: 6. DNA of the CDR3: TGCAGTGCTAGAGGGCCAGGGGGTGTTCAGCCCCAGCATTTT. Protein product: CSARGPGGVQPQHF.

This clonotype was recorded many times. CDR3 in amino acids: CATSDLGQGAHNEQFF. CDR3 nucleotides: TGTGCCACCAGTGATTTGGGACAGGGGGCCCACAATGAGCAGTTCTTC. The V gene is TRBV24-1, the J gene TRBJ2-1; 11 nucleotides align to TRBD1. The germline gives CDR1 KGHDR, CDR2 SFDVKD. This CDR3 is 16 amino acids long. V was clipped by 0 bases and J by 5 bases; unmatched bases: 2.

This clonotype was counted only a few times. The chain has TRBV3-1 and TRBJ2-5; weak D call: TRBD1 (6 bases). The CDR3 runs to 14 residues. Germline V CDR1 and CDR2: LGHDT, YNNKEL (reference sequence). V shed 6 bases and J shed 4 bases, with 15 bases lying between them. CDR3 bases: TGTGCCAGCAGTCTACAGGGACGAGCAGAGACCCAGTACTTC. It yields the protein CASSLQGRAETQYF.

This clonotype came up a few times. The chain is built from TRBV5-1 and TRBJ2-7; D gene ambiguous. The germline CDR1 and CDR2 sequences are SGHRS and YFSETQ. This CDR3 comprises 13 residues. V was shortened by 2 bases and J by 2 bases, with 8 bases between the two germline ends. The CDR3 bases are TGCGCCAGCAGCTTTTCCGACGCCTACGAGCAGTACTTC. Its translation is CASSFSDAYEQYF. Full variable domain (missing parts from reference TRBV5-1 and TRBJ2-7): KAGVTQTPRYLIKTRGQQVTLSCSPISGHRSVSWYQQTPGQGLQFLFEYFSETQRNKGNFPGRFSGRQFSNSRSEMNVSTLELGDSALYLCASSFSDAYEQYFGPGTRLTVT.

The chain carries TRBV3-1 and TRBJ2-1, with D possibly matching TRBD2 (5 bases). This CDR3 is built from 17 residues. With 0 bases removed from V and 0 bases from J, the gap between germline ends came to 12 bases. Per germline, CDR1 LGHDT and CDR2 YNNKEL (reference sequence). The chain's CDR3 is CASSQDPWESSYNEQFF. CDR3 in DNA: TGTGCCAGCAGCCAAGATCCGTGGGAGTCCTCCTACAATGAGCAGTTCTTC.

In its sample, this clonotype was seen many times. For the CDR3, the DNA is TGCAGTGCTAGACGGGGCAGGGAAAAACTGTTTTTT. Protein sequence: CSARRGREKLFF. The V call is TRBV20-1, the J call TRBJ1-4; perhaps TRBD1 as D (5 bases). The V end was cut by 2 bases, the J end by 8 bases, with 9 bases between. The CDR3 is 12 residues long. CDR1 is DFQATT, CDR2 SNEGSKA, per germline (reference sequence).

Ten or more counts support this clonotype. This chain links TRBV28 with TRBJ2-5; TRBD1 matches at 7 bases. V was pared by 4 bases and J by 7 bases, with 9 bases of the junction left unmatched. The length of the CDR3 is 14 residues. Germline CDR1 MDHEN, CDR2 SYDVKM. The chain's CDR3 is CASSSGQDLRTQYF. The CDR3 DNA is TGTGCCAGCAGTTCCGGACAGGATCTCCGGACCCAGTACTTC.

This chain joins TRBV29-1 and TRBJ1-1, with 7 bases aligning to TRBD1. Unmatched junction bases numbered 15, after V lost 4 bases and J lost 10 bases. The CDR3 consists of 14 residues. Germline CDR1 reads SQVTM; CDR2 reads ANQGSEA. The CDR3 DNA is TGCAGCGTTGCGACAGGGCCTCTTGGGGGGGGAGCTTTCTTT. Translated: CSVATGPLGGGAFF. Full variable domain (missing parts from reference TRBV29-1 and TRBJ1-1): SAVISQKPSRDICQRGTSLTIQCQVDSQVTMMFWYRQQPGQSLTLIATANQGSEATYESGFVIDKFPISRPNLTFSTLTVSNMSPEDSSIYLCSVATGPLGGGAFFGQGTRLTVV.

This clonotype was observed a handful of times. The chain couples TRBV20-1 to TRBJ1-4; TRBD1 matches 8 bases. Germline CDR1 reads DFQATT; CDR2 reads SNEGSKA (reference sequence). The CDR3 length is 13 residues. Trimming at V came to 2 bases and at J to 14 bases, leaving 10 bases not matched to a gene. CDR3 sequence (DNA): TGCAGTGCTAGATCCGGGACAGGCACTAAGCTGTTTTTT. Translation gives CSARSGTGTKLFF.

The table lists this clonotype with a few counts. V is TRBV5-1 and J is TRBJ2-6; D call uncertain. There are 15 residues in the CDR3. Looked up from germline, CDR1 is SGHRS and CDR2 is YFSETQ. V shed 5 bases and J shed 0 bases, with 9 bases lying between them. The CDR3 DNA is TGCGCCAGCAGATATGACAACTCTGGGGCCAACGTCCTGACTTTC. Its protein is CASRYDNSGANVLTF.

The rearrangement uses TRBV7-2 and TRBJ2-1; 7 bases line up with TRBD1. Germline V CDR1 and CDR2: SGHTA, FQGNSA. The CDR3 has 13 amino acids. Trimming removed 6 bases from V and 9 bases from J; junction bases left unmatched: 8. The CDR3 loop reads CASSRQGRFEQFF. CDR3 coding DNA: TGTGCCAGCAGTCGACAGGGAAGGTTTGAGCAGTTCTTC.

This clonotype showed up many times. J is TRBJ2-2 and V is TRBV20-1, with 10 positions matching TRBD1. Germline assignment: CDR1 DFQATT and CDR2 SNEGSKA (reference sequence). The CDR3 extends over 18 amino acids. The V and J ends lost 0 bases and 5 bases, in that order; junction bases with no gene match: 12. CDR3 nucleotides: TGCAGTGCTAGAGATCTCCGGCTTGGACAGGGGGGAACCGGGGAGCTGTTTTTT. This sequence encodes CSARDLRLGQGGTGELFF.

This clonotype was seen only a few times. The rearrangement joins TRBV5-1 to TRBJ2-1; 7 nucleotides align to TRBD1. Unmatched junction bases numbered 14, after V lost 4 bases and J lost 7 bases. Germline loops: CDR1 SGHRS, CDR2 YFSETQ. The CDR3 covers 16 residues. The CDR3 loop is CASSLTTGTLRNEQFF. The CDR3 DNA follows: TGCGCCAGCAGCCTCACGACAGGGACCCTGAGGAATGAGCAGTTCTTC.

This clonotype was observed a handful of times. The rearrangement joins TRBV6-5 to TRBJ2-7; TRBD2 aligns across 10 bases. The CDR3 length is 19 residues. Trimming took 0 bases from V and 1 from J; bases not matched to a gene: 12. CDR1 is MNHEY, CDR2 SVGAGI, per germline. The CDR3 protein is CASSYSRSGGSQASYEQYF. In nucleotides, the CDR3 is TGTGCCAGCAGTTACTCGCGTAGCGGGGGGTCACAGGCGTCCTACGAGCAGTACTTC.

The V call is TRBV7-2, the J call TRBJ1-2; D is perhaps TRBD1 (5 bases). The V gene lost 3 bases and the J gene lost 4 bases, with 9 bases spanning the gap. The CDR3 is 13 amino acids. Germline V gene data show CDR1 as SGHTA and CDR2 as FQGNSA. The CDR3 DNA is TGTGCCAGCAGCTTTAGACAGATCTATGGCTACACCTTC. It specifies CASSFRQIYGYTF.

This clonotype has only a few counts. V and J are TRBV5-1 and TRBJ2-1; TRBD2 aligns across 13 bases. CDR1 and CDR2 from the germline V gene are SGHRS and YFSETQ. This CDR3 is 15 amino acids long. V was clipped by 4 bases and J by 6 bases; unmatched bases: 4. DNA for the CDR3: TGCGCCAGCAGCCCGGGACTAGCGGGATTCAATGAGCAGTTCTTC. Translation gives CASSPGLAGFNEQFF. Combining the CDR3 with reference TRBV5-1 and TRBJ2-1 gives the whole variable domain KAGVTQTPRYLIKTRGQQVTLSCSPISGHRSVSWYQQTPGQGLQFLFEYFSETQRNKGNFPGRFSGRQFSNSRSEMNVSTLELGDSALYLCASSPGLAGFNEQFFGPGTRLTVL.

Only a few counts were recorded for this clonotype. V gene TRBV27 combines with J gene TRBJ2-2; D not resolved. The V gene's germline CDR1 is MNHEY and CDR2 SMNVEV (reference sequence). Deletions cut 2 bases from V and 3 bases from J, with 10 bases between. The CDR3 is 15 amino acids. CDR3 sequence (DNA): TGTGCCAGCAGTTTAGGTAGCTGGGACACCGGGGAGCTGTTTTTT. Its protein is CASSLGSWDTGELFF.

This clonotype was seen many times. The chain recombines TRBV9 with TRBJ2-3; 13 nucleotides line up with TRBD2. The CDR3 is 17 amino acids. Trimming cost V 4 bases and J 5 bases; bases outside gene matches: 10. The germline gives CDR1 SGDLS, CDR2 YYNGEE. The CDR3 region is CASSLGTSGTLKDTQYF. The CDR3 DNA follows: TGTGCCAGCAGCTTAGGGACTAGCGGGACGCTTAAAGATACGCAGTATTTT.

The sample holds many counts of this clonotype. V usage is TRBV12-3 or TRBV12-4 and J usage is TRBJ2-2; 7 bases are a match to TRBD1. The CDR3 length is 14 residues. V shed 6 bases, J shed 1 base, and the junction held 2 bases outside the gene matches. The CDR3 nucleotides read TGTGCCAGCAGGCAGGGGGTGAACACCGGGGAGCTGTTTTTT. Protein: CASRQGVNTGELFF.

This clonotype appeared a few times. The chain has TRBV5-1 and TRBJ2-3, with 7 bases that match TRBD2. The CDR3 extends over 14 amino acids. J gave up 9 bases and V 0 bases, and 7 bases lay outside the gene matches. Germline CDR1 and CDR2: SGHRS and YFSETQ. The CDR3: CASSLAFGEGTQYF. CDR3 in DNA: TGCGCCAGCAGCTTGGCCTTTGGGGAGGGCACGCAGTATTTT.

In its sample, this clonotype was seen a few times. The rearrangement joins TRBV5-5 to TRBJ2-7, with D possibly matching TRBD1 (6 bases). CDR1 and CDR2 (germline): SGHKS, YYEKEE (reference sequence). The CDR3 contains 12 residues. The V end lost 8 bases, the J end lost 2 bases, and 11 bases lay between the germline ends. The CDR3 spells CARAWDTYEQYF. The CDR3 coding sequence is TGTGCCAGGGCTTGGGACACCTACGAGCAGTACTTC.

This chain joins TRBV12-3 or TRBV12-4 and TRBJ2-7; possibly TRBD1 for D (6 bases). Trimming left V 5 bases short and J 3 bases short, with 14 bases between. The CDR3 runs 14 residues. CDR3 DNA: TGTGCCAGCAGTCCAGACCTAGGGGGCTACGAGCAGTACTTC. This codes for CASSPDLGGYEQYF.

V gene TRBV2 combines with J gene TRBJ2-2; D possibly corresponds to TRBD2 (6 bases). Per germline, CDR1 SNHLY and CDR2 FYNNEI. Trimming shortened V by 7 bases and J by 6 bases, and 9 bases separated the two germline ends. This CDR3 comprises 12 residues. In nucleotides, the CDR3 is TGTGCCAGCACGGGGGACGCCGGGGAGCTGTTTTTT. It is translated as CASTGDAGELFF.

This chain links TRBV6-5 with TRBJ1-2; D possibly corresponds to TRBD1 (5 bases). Deletions cut 2 bases from V and 0 bases from J, with 7 bases between. The CDR3 totals 14 residues. Looked up from germline, CDR1 is MNHEY and CDR2 is SVGAGI. In DNA, the CDR3 is TGTGCCAGCAGTTACAGACAGCCTAACTATGGCTACACCTTC. The encoded protein is CASSYRQPNYGYTF.

The rearrangement uses TRBV7-8 and TRBJ2-5; TRBD2 matches 7 bases. The CDR3 loop spans 16 amino acids. V lost 1 base and J lost 1; bases outside the gene matches: 6. Germline lookup yields CDR1 SGHVS and CDR2 FQNEAQ. CDR3 sequence (DNA): TGTGCCAGCAGCTTAGGCACAGCGGGGCTCCAAGAGACCCAGTACTTC. Amino acid sequence: CASSLGTAGLQETQYF.

In its sample, this clonotype was seen a few times. V is TRBV4-2 and J is TRBJ1-3, with D possibly matching TRBD1 (5 bases). Per the germline V gene, CDR1 is LGHNA and CDR2 is YNFKEQ. The CDR3 consists of 15 residues. With 1 base removed from V and 7 bases from J, the gap between germline ends came to 14 bases. CDR3 protein: CASSQGGVLSNTIYF. As DNA, the CDR3 is TGTGCCAGCAGCCAAGGGGGGGTTCTATCGAACACCATATATTTT.

The chain couples TRBV7-6 to TRBJ2-6; no reliable D call. CDR1 and CDR2 from the germline V gene are SGHVS and FNYEAQ. This CDR3 comprises 17 residues. With 1 base removed from V and 4 bases from J, the gap between germline ends came to 14 bases. CDR3 sequence (DNA): TGTGCCAGCAGCTTAGAGGCGTCTGGGAACGGGGCCAACGTCCTGACTTTC. Residues: CASSLEASGNGANVLTF.

This clonotype was seen repeatedly, ten times or more. This rearrangement joins TRBV12-3 or TRBV12-4 to TRBJ2-1; unclear D gene. With 8 bases removed from V and 1 base from J, the gap between germline ends came to 18 bases. This CDR3 contains 16 residues. This CDR3 reads CASHLTALPSYNEQFF. The CDR3, as DNA: TGTGCCAGCCATCTTACCGCCCTACCGTCCTACAATGAGCAGTTCTTC.